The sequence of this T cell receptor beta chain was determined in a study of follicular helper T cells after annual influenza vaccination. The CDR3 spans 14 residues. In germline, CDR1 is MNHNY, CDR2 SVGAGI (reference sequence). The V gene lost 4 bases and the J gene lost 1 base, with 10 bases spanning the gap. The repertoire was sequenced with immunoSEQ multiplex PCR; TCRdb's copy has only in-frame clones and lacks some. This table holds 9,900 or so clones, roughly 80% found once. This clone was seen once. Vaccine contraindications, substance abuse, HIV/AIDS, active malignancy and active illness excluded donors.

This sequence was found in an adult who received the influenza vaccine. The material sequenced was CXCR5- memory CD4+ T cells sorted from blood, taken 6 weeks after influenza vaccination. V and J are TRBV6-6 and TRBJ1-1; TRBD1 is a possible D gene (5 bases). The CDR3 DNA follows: TGTGCCAGCAGTTCTGGGACTTCGAACACTGAAGCTTTCTTT. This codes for CASSSGTSNTEAFF.